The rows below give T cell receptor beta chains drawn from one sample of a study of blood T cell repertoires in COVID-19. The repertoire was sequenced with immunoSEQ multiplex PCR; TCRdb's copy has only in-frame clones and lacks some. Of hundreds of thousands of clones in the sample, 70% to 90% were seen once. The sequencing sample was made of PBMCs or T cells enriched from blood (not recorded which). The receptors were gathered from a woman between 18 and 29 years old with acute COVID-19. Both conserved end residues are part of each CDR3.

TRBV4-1,CASSQDAPGQRYSPLHF
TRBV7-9,CASSGYSRGYDQPQHF
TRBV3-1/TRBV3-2,CASSQEALAGPYNEQFF
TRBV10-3,CASRTGGGADTQYF
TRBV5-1,CASSLTSGRPGANVLTF
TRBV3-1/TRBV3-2,CASSQGEPYEQYF
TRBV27,CASSLGLAGHYEQYF
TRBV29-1,CSVEFTSGTSSYNEQFF
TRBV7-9,CASSLNPTGQLNQPQHF
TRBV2,CASGKDIGANTEAFF
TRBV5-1,CASSLTPGQIPYEQYF
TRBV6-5,CASSYSIEGGGYTF
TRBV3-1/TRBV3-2,CASSHDSNSPLHF
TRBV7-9,CASSSRATNEKLFF
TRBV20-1,CSASHRGDQPQHF
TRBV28,CASSSSFGGNTIYF
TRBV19,CASSMDSGTASLYGYTF
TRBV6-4,CASSDRQGEDSPLHF
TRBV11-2,CASSLDQLAGNEQFF
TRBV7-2,CASSQVRERNNEQFF
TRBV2,CASNRTPGTSGGNQGVLTF
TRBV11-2,CASSLQGDYGYTF
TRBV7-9,CASRPRQGPTYNEQFF
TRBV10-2,CASSELDSSYEQYF
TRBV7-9,CASVGGAGNYGYTF